These T cell receptor beta chains were read from a single sample in a study of T cell repertoires in cytomegalovirus infection. In TCRdb, the reads were re-called with MiXCR into one record per CDR3 protein. There are under 850,000 distinct CDR3 sequences in the sample; 35% to 40% occur only once, and 2.8% lies in the top ten. Sequencing used PBMCs. These receptors originate from a human donor in good health (CMV status not recorded). Some clones in this sample may be carry-over from other donors' samples. Each CDR3 is given with its conserved first and last residue. The D gene is left open where the match is weak. Only part of the rows carry a size: once, few, many, or a class if the clone is expanded.

>TRBV19|TRBJ2-1|TRBD1|NA
CASSKGQPSYNEQCF
TGTGCCAGTAGTAAGGGACAGCCCTCCTACAATGAGCAGTGCTTC
>TRBV19|TRBJ2-7|TRBD1|few
CASSGTASSSYEQYF
TGTGCCAGTTCAGGGACAGCTTCTAGCTCCTACGAGCAGTACTTC
>TRBV6-6|TRBJ1-6|NA|NA
CASSHFTGYNSSLHF
TGTGCCAGCAGTCATTTTACGGGCTATAATTCATCCCTCCACTTT
>TRBV6-1|TRBJ2-7|NA|once
CASSEWNTYEQYF
TGTGCCAGCAGTGAATGGAACACCTACGAGCAGTACTTC
>TRBV28|TRBJ2-2|TRBD2|few
CASTSGGPGITGELFF
TGTGCCAGCACTAGCGGGGGGCCGGGGATCACCGGGGAGCTGTTTTTT
>TRBV25-1|TRBJ1-2|NA|few
CASSEEGVYGYTF
TGTGCCAGCAGTGAAGAGGGGGTTTATGGCTACACCTTC
>TRBV7-2|TRBJ2-5|NA|NA
CASSRKGGETQYF
TGTGCCAGCAGCCGCAAAGGAGGCGAGACCCAGTACTTC
>TRBV20-1|TRBJ2-1|NA|NA
CSARDREGLRVYNEQFF
TGCAGTGCTAGAGATCGAGAGGGGTTGAGGGTATACAATGAGCAGTTCTTC
>TRBV19|TRBJ1-1|TRBD1|few
CASSNRGADREAFF
TGTGCCAGTAGTAACAGGGGGGCTGATCGTGAAGCTTTCTTT
>TRBV11-3|TRBJ2-3|NA|few
CASSPGRSSTDTQYF
TGTGCCAGCAGCCCGGGGAGGAGTTCCACAGATACGCAGTATTTT
>TRBV4-2|TRBJ2-7|TRBD2|few
CASSQSSGSSPYEQYF
TGTGCCAGCAGCCAGTCTAGCGGGAGTTCCCCCTACGAGCAGTACTTC
>TRBV15|TRBJ2-3|NA|NA
CATSTYRVATDTQYF
TGTGCCACCAGCACCTACAGGGTAGCCACAGATACGCAGTATTTT
>TRBV7-6|TRBJ2-5|NA|few
CASSLEGPVQETQYF
TGTGCCAGCAGCTTAGAAGGGCCGGTACAAGAGACCCAGTACTTC
>TRBV2|TRBJ2-1|NA|few
CAIQGGSSYNEQFF
TGTGCCATCCAGGGTGGGAGCTCCTACAATGAGCAGTTCTTC
>TRBV19|TRBJ1-5|NA|few
CASSIGTTNQPQHF
TGTGCCAGTAGTATAGGAACAACGAATCAGCCCCAGCATTTT
>TRBV6-4|TRBJ1-6|NA|once
CASQQARGSPLHF
TGTGCCAGCCAACAGGCTAGAGGTTCACCCCTCCACTTT
>TRBV7-2|TRBJ2-7|NA|many
CASSSYLLETYEQYF
TGTGCCAGCAGCTCCTACTTACTAGAGACCTACGAGCAGTACTTC
>TRBV5-1|TRBJ1-1|NA|NA
CASSLGAAMNTEAFF
TGCGCCAGCAGCTTGGGGGCAGCCATGAACACTGAAGCTTTCTTT
>TRBV12-5|TRBJ2-1|NA|few
CASGPRYNEQFF
TGTGCTAGTGGGCCCCGCTACAATGAGCAGTTCTTC
>TRBV2|TRBJ1-1|NA|NA
CASRGAGHRAFF
TGTGCCAGCAGGGGGGCAGGGCACCGAGCTTTCTTT
>TRBV29-1|TRBJ1-3|NA|NA
CSVVDSSGNTIYF
TGCAGCGTCGTGGACAGCTCTGGAAACACCATATATTTT
>TRBV3-1|TRBJ2-7|NA|once
CASSQVGGGYEQYF
TGTGCCAGCAGCCAGGTCGGGGGAGGCTACGAGCAGTACTTC
>TRBV7-3|TRBJ1-1|NA|few
CASSTHQGTEAFF
TGTGCCAGCAGCACCCACCAGGGCACTGAAGCTTTCTTT
>TRBV30|TRBJ1-5|NA|few
CAWSRDGQRPQHF
TGTGCCTGGAGTAGGGACGGACAACGGCCCCAGCATTTT